This T cell receptor beta chain originates from a study of CD8+ T cells in alopecia areata. The CDR3 consists of 13 residues. Germline loops: CDR1 MNHEY, CDR2 SVGAGI. Between the trimmed V and J ends, which lost 6 bases and 7 bases, there was a span of 16 bases. As the sequencing template, cDNA was produced by extracting RNA and reverse transcribing it. TCRdb keeps only in-frame clones here, not all; method: immunoSEQ multiplex PCR. The sample lists 150,000 to 200,000 clones; 67% were seen once. Both peripheral blood and punch biopsies of lesional scalp skin were obtained from patients who had alopecia areata.

Sequenced here: CD8+ T cells sorted from blood, sampled at week 0. The chain employs TRBV6-5 and TRBJ2-7; D remains ambiguous. The TCR originated in a human donor with alopecia areata. The DNA for the CDR3 is TGTGCCAGCAGCCGGACGACACGCCTGGAGCAGTACTTC. Amino acid sequence: CASSRTTRLEQYF.